This T cell receptor beta chain derives from a study of blood T cell repertoires in COVID-19. J gave up 0 bases and V 3 bases, and 8 bases lay outside the gene matches. There are 18 residues in the CDR3. Germline V lookup: CDR1 ENHRY, CDR2 SYGVKD. In the authors' methods: Amplification of reference gene primers was used by the study to estimate nucleated cell counts. TCRdb's copy holds only in-frame clones and misses some; the assay was immunoSEQ multiplex PCR. V and J calls and clone size come straight from that table; D and trimming were deduced from the DNA. The sample lists about 200,000 clones; approximately 73% were seen once.

The sequenced sample was PBMCs or T cells enriched from blood (not recorded which). The chain is built from TRBV10-3 and TRBJ2-2; the match to TRBD2 covers 9 bases. The sequence derives from a woman in her 50s with acute COVID-19. CDR3 in DNA: TGTGCCATCAGTGACACTAGCGGGTTCCTCGCGAACACCGGGGAGCTGTTTTTT. Protein product: CAISDTSGFLANTGELFF.